These 24 T cell receptor beta chains originate from one sample sequenced in a study of cytomegalovirus exposure and HLA in healthy donors. PCR employed 60 Vbeta and 13 Jbeta primers. Method: immunoSEQ multiplex PCR; TCRdb's copy keeps in-frame clones and lacks some. The sample holds about 96,000 clones, about four fifths seen once. The sample was PBMCs. These TCRs come from a female donor in good health and CMV-seropositive.

CDR3 residues: CASSLSQGGYEQYF. The CDR3 DNA follows: TGTGCCAGCAGCCTATCACAGGGGGGCTACGAGCAGTACTTC. The chain links TRBV28 to TRBJ2-7, with TRBD1 matching over 8 bases. The length of the CDR3 is 14 residues. J gave up 3 bases and V 6 bases, and 7 bases lay outside the gene matches. Looked up from germline, CDR1 is MDHEN and CDR2 is SYDVKM. Filled out from reference TRBV28 and TRBJ2-7, the complete variable domain reads DVKVTQSSRYLVKRTGEKVFLECVQDMDHENMFWYRQDPGLGLRLIYFSYDVKMKEKGDIPEGYSVSREKKERFSLILESASTNQTSMYLCASSLSQGGYEQYFGPGTRLTVT.

This clone occurred a few times. CDR3 loop: CAGREGAAEAFF. The CDR3 DNA reads as TGTGCCGGTCGGGAGGGGGCTGCTGAAGCTTTCTTT. The rearrangement links TRBV2 to TRBJ1-1, with 7 bases aligning to TRBD1. Trimming removed 11 bases from V and 6 bases from J; junction bases left unmatched: 9. CDR3 length equals 12 residues. Germline V gene data show CDR1 as SNHLY and CDR2 as FYNNEI.

The chain combines TRBV5-1 with TRBJ1-1, with a possible D match to TRBD1 (6 bases). CDR3 length: 13 residues. Germline-derived CDR1 and CDR2 are SGHRS and YFSETQ. V was pared by 4 bases and J by 5 bases, with 12 bases between. CDR3 amino acids: CASSPYRETEAFF. Here the CDR3 DNA reads TGCGCCAGCAGCCCCTACAGGGAAACTGAAGCTTTCTTT.

The V gene is TRBV30, the J gene TRBJ2-1, with TRBD2 identical over 8 bases. V lost 0 bases to trimming and J lost 4 bases; unmatched junction nucleotides: 8. Germline V gene data show CDR1 as GTSNPN and CDR2 as SVGIG (reference sequence). The CDR3 contains 16 residues. In nucleotides, the CDR3 is TGTGCCTGGAGTGTACACGGGGGCGGGGGGTACAATGAGCAGTTCTTC. Translating it yields CAWSVHGGGGYNEQFF.

The rearrangement joins TRBV30 to TRBJ2-1; TRBD2 matches at 11 bases. Losses at the gene ends were 2 bases for V and 7 bases for J; bases not matched to a gene: 10. Germline assignment: CDR1 GTSNPN and CDR2 SVGIG (reference sequence). This CDR3 is 16 amino acids long. The CDR3, as DNA: TGTGCCTGGAGTAGACTAGCGGGGCGGGGAAGGAATGAGCAGTTCTTC. Encoded protein: CAWSRLAGRGRNEQFF.

The CDR3 reads CASSVGRYNQGSPLHF. The CDR3 DNA reads TGCGCCAGCAGCGTAGGACGCTATAACCAGGGTTCACCCCTCCACTTT. V and J are TRBV4-3 and TRBJ1-6; tentative D call: TRBD1 (5 bases). The CDR3 has 16 residues. Per germline, CDR1 LGHNA and CDR2 YSLEER. V dropped 5 bases and J dropped 9 bases, with 20 bases sitting between them.

As regards this clone: A read error may account for a junction end that differs from germline. The rearrangement joins TRBV7-9 to TRBJ2-7; 9 positions agree with TRBD1. CDR1 and CDR2 (germline): SEHNR, FQNEAQ (reference sequence). The CDR3 covers 15 residues. The CDR3 DNA is TGTGCCAGCAGCCTAGCCGGGACAGGGAAAAACGAGCAGTACTTC. Translated: CASSLAGTGKNEQYF.

The chain employs TRBV6-5 and TRBJ1-5, with TRBD1 as a possible D gene (5 bases). The V gene lost 0 bases and the J gene lost 7 bases, with 13 bases spanning the gap. This CDR3 contains 15 residues. The germline gives CDR1 MNHEY, CDR2 SVGAGI. The CDR3 reads CASSYSMGPGQPQHF. In DNA, the CDR3 is TGTGCCAGCAGTTACTCGATGGGGCCGGGCCAGCCCCAGCATTTT.

This clone was picked up a small number of times. Compared with germline, one end of the junction differs, possibly owing to a read error. The same CDR3 can be traced to other DNA sequences in this sample. The chain links TRBV6-5 to TRBJ1-1; D not certain. The germline V gene encodes CDR1 MNHEY and CDR2 SVGAGI. This CDR3 contains 13 residues. Here the CDR3 DNA reads TGTGCCAGCAGTCTCCAGGTGAACACTGAGGCTTTCTTT. As protein: CASSLQVNTEAFF.

V and J are TRBV15 and TRBJ2-7, with no clear D. With 0 bases removed from V and 3 bases from J, the gap between germline ends came to 12 bases. CDR1 and CDR2 (germline): LNHNV, YYDKDF (reference sequence). The CDR3 spans 15 residues. CDR3 region: CATSRDSQSSYEQYF. The CDR3 nucleotides read TGTGCCACCAGCAGAGATTCACAGTCAAGCTACGAGCAGTACTTC.

The chain is built from TRBV6-5 and TRBJ1-1; 7 bases map to TRBD1. Unmatched junction bases numbered 7, after V lost 4 bases and J lost 11 bases. This CDR3 comprises 12 residues. Germline V gives CDR1 MNHEY, CDR2 SVGAGI. The CDR3 reads CASSFNRGSAFF. The CDR3 DNA reads as TGTGCCAGCAGTTTCAACAGGGGCTCGGCTTTCTTT.

Details on this clone: The germline gene is not matched at one end of the junction; a read error may be the cause. This sequence joins TRBV7-7 and TRBJ2-2; 8 bases are a match to TRBD1. Germline CDR1 and CDR2: SSHAT and FNYEAQ (reference sequence). This CDR3 is built from 15 residues. The DNA of the CDR3 is TGTGCTAGCAGTCAACAGGGGGGGAACACCGGGGAGCTGTTTTTT. Translated: CASSQQGGNTGELFF.

The chain uses TRBV6-5 and TRBJ2-5; 7 nucleotides match TRBD1. This CDR3 is built from 13 residues. The V segment lost 7 bases and the J segment 2 bases; nucleotides outside the gene matches: 4. Germline V lookup: CDR1 MNHEY, CDR2 SVGAGI. The CDR3 bases are TGTGCCAGCACCCGGGACAGTCAAGAGACCCAGTACTTC. It is translated as CASTRDSQETQYF.

This clone was seen more than once but under ten times. This sequence joins TRBV29-1 and TRBJ2-7; TRBD1 aligns across 7 bases. In germline, CDR1 is SQVTM, CDR2 ANQGSEA. The CDR3 loop spans 13 amino acids. Trimming cost V 6 bases and J 2 bases; bases outside gene matches: 7. The CDR3 DNA is TGCAGCGTAAGTGGGGGACAGACCTACGAGCAGTACTTC. Its protein is CSVSGGQTYEQYF.

The chain employs TRBV19 and TRBJ1-1; D perhaps matches TRBD1 (5 bases). Trimming took 3 bases from V and 4 from J, leaving 9 bases between them. Germline CDR1 and CDR2: LNHDA and SQIVND (reference sequence). The CDR3 length is 13 residues. The DNA for the CDR3 is TGTGCCAGTAGTATCGATCAGGGCACTGAAGCTTTCTTT. As protein: CASSIDQGTEAFF.

V is TRBV7-8 and J is TRBJ1-5; no firm D call. CDR1 is SGHVS and CDR2 is FQNEAQ in the germline V gene. Trimming pared 1 base from V and 8 bases from J, leaving 18 bases between. CDR3 size: 16 residues. The CDR3: CASSLGQSGLRKPQHF. The CDR3 coding sequence is TGTGCCAGCAGCTTAGGCCAATCAGGACTAAGGAAGCCCCAGCATTTT.

The chain employs TRBV7-9 and TRBJ2-7; D call uncertain. There are 12 residues in the CDR3. The ends were cut back, 2 bases at V and 0 bases at J, with 2 bases in the middle. Per germline, CDR1 SEHNR and CDR2 FQNEAQ (reference sequence). The CDR3 region has the DNA TGTGCCAGCAGCTTACACTCCTACGAGCAGTACTTC. It specifies CASSLHSYEQYF.

This rearrangement joins TRBV7-6 to TRBJ1-4; D not resolved. Trimming shortened V by 5 bases and J by 5 bases, and 9 bases separated the two germline ends. From germline, CDR1 is SGHVS and CDR2 FNYEAQ. The CDR3 runs to 13 residues. The CDR3 DNA reads TGTGCCAGCAGCGGCGGGAGAAATGAAAAACTGTTTTTT. It specifies CASSGGRNEKLFF.

V and J are TRBV29-1 and TRBJ1-4; 12 bases align to TRBD1. The V gene's germline CDR1 is SQVTM and CDR2 ANQGSEA. The CDR3 sequence is 13 residues long. V was pared by 6 bases and J by 5 bases, with 1 base of the junction left unmatched. CDR3 bases: TGCAGCGTGGGACAGGGGGCGAATGAAAAACTGTTTTTT. It is translated as CSVGQGANEKLFF.

This clone was seen once. The rearrangement uses TRBV7-2 and TRBJ1-6; D not resolved. Trimming pared 1 base from V and 7 bases from J, leaving 20 bases between. Germline V lookup: CDR1 SGHTA, CDR2 FQGNSA. The CDR3 runs 18 residues. The CDR3, as DNA: TGTGCCAGCAGCTTAGTCCACACTATTGGAGTTAGCAATTCACCCCTCCACTTT. Its translation is CASSLVHTIGVSNSPLHF.

The chain has TRBV7-8 and TRBJ2-3; 10 nucleotides agree with TRBD2. Germline CDR1 is SGHVS and CDR2 is FQNEAQ. With V trimmed by 2 bases and J by 5 bases, 10 bases remained unmatched. The CDR3 is 17 amino acids. The CDR3 spells CASSLMSSGGARDTQYF. The CDR3 coding sequence is TGTGCCAGCAGCTTAATGTCCAGCGGGGGGGCCCGAGATACGCAGTATTTT.

The sample holds a few counts of this clone. V and J are TRBV4-1 and TRBJ1-3; TRBD1 might be the D (6 bases). Trimming removed 3 bases from V and 3 bases from J, with 18 bases in between. The CDR3 is 17 residues long. Per the germline V gene, CDR1 is MGHRA and CDR2 is YSYEKL. CDR3 amino acids: CASSQAVWGGVGNTIYF. The CDR3 bases are TGCGCCAGCAGCCAGGCTGTCTGGGGGGGCGTTGGAAACACCATATATTTT.

Concerning this clone: Other DNA sequences from this sample encode an identical CDR3 as well. This chain joins TRBV10-3 and TRBJ2-5, with D possibly matching TRBD2 (6 bases). Germline V gene data show CDR1 as ENHRY and CDR2 as SYGVKD. CDR3 length: 14 residues. V shed 0 bases and J shed 2 bases, with 7 bases lying between them. The CDR3 protein is CAISESRGQETQYF. For the CDR3, the DNA is TGTGCCATCAGTGAGTCCCGGGGGCAAGAGACCCAGTACTTC.

V gene TRBV28 combines with J gene TRBJ2-3; D not certain. CDR1 and CDR2 (germline): MDHEN, SYDVKM. V lost 3 bases to trimming and J lost 4 bases, with 5 bases between them. This CDR3 contains 12 residues. CDR3 in DNA: TGTGCCAGCAGTTTTATCCCAGATACGCAGTATTTT. It codes for CASSFIPDTQYF.